Each of the 18 T cell receptor beta chains below was sequenced from the same sample in a study of blood T cells in healthy people across ages. The second PCR ran about 6 to 11 cycles with a sample-barcoded 5' primer and J-beta primers. TCRdb independently ran MiXCR on the 5' RACE reads; one entry per CDR3 protein. This sample has about 780,000 distinct CDR3 sequences, with about half found just once. Sequencing was done on a sample of blood. The receptors derive from a man older than 75 in good health.

The chain carries TRBV2 and TRBJ2-3; a weak D match, TRBD2 (5 bases). The CDR3 is 12 residues long. CDR1 is SNHLY and CDR2 is FYNNEI in the germline V gene. Trimming left V 7 bases short and J 5 bases short, with 10 bases between. The CDR3 coding sequence is TGTGCCAGCATTAGGACTGAAGATACGCAGTATTTT. As protein: CASIRTEDTQYF. Using reference TRBV2 and TRBJ2-3 for the parts outside the CDR3, the full variable domain is EPEVTQTPSHQVTQMGQEVILRCVPISNHLYFYWYRQILGQKVEFLVSFYNNEISEKSEIFDDQFSVERPDGSNFTLKIRSTKLEDSAMYFCASIRTEDTQYFGPGTRLTVL.

The V gene is TRBV27, the J gene TRBJ2-3, with TRBD1 as a possible D gene (6 bases). V gave up 0 bases and J gave up 1 base, with 17 bases separating them. The CDR3 is 18 amino acids. The V gene's germline CDR1 is MNHEY and CDR2 SMNVEV (reference sequence). The CDR3 DNA reads as TGTGCCAGCAGTTTATCGGCGCTTGTGGGGGCCGGCACAGATACGCAGTATTTT. This encodes CASSLSALVGAGTDTQYF.

The rearrangement links TRBV6-2 or TRBV6-3 to TRBJ2-1; D is uncertain. Germline V gives CDR1 MNHEY, CDR2 SVGEGT. Trimming left V 7 bases short and J 4 bases short, with 11 bases between. This CDR3 contains 13 residues. The CDR3 is CASTAHLYNEQFF. Written as DNA, the CDR3 is TGTGCCAGCACTGCACACCTATACAATGAGCAGTTCTTC.

This chain links TRBV11-3 with TRBJ2-5; the D gene is possibly TRBD2 (6 bases). The CDR3 spans 18 residues. Germline CDR1 SGHNT, CDR2 YENEEA. Trimming shortened V by 8 bases and J by 5 bases, and 30 bases separated the two germline ends. The CDR3 loop is CASGGTQTRPGSGETQYF. For the CDR3, the DNA is TGTGCCAGCGGCGGGACTCAGACGAGACCAGGGTCCGGGGAGACCCAGTACTTC.

This clonotype appeared many times. CDR3 nucleotides: TGTGCCAGCAGCTCCCGGACGGATTACAATGAGCAGTTCTTC. It is translated as CASSSRTDYNEQFF. V gene TRBV5-5 combines with J gene TRBJ2-1; D gene ambiguous. V gave up 3 bases and J gave up 4 bases, with 11 bases separating them. Germline CDR1 reads SGHKS; CDR2 reads YYEKEE (reference sequence). The length of the CDR3 is 14 residues.

The table lists this clonotype with many counts. The chain carries TRBV7-8 and TRBJ2-4; 14 positions agree with TRBD2. Looked up from germline, CDR1 is SGHVS and CDR2 is FQNEAQ. The V segment lost 5 bases and the J segment 8 bases; nucleotides outside the gene matches: 8. The CDR3 has 16 amino acids. The CDR3 reads CASSAGTSGSRDIQYF. The CDR3 region has the DNA TGTGCCAGCAGCGCCGGGACTAGCGGGAGTAGGGACATTCAGTACTTC.

The J gene is TRBJ2-5, the V gene TRBV7-3; the match to TRBD2 covers 8 bases. This CDR3 has 13 amino acids. V shed 4 bases, J shed 11 bases, and the junction held 9 bases outside the gene matches. CDR1 and CDR2 (germline): SGHTA, FQGTGA. DNA of the CDR3: TGTGCCAGCAGCTCAGCGGGAGCAAGAGAGCAGTACTTC. This encodes CASSSAGAREQYF.

CDR3 sequence reads: CASSRTGTSGQETQYF. CDR3 nucleotides: TGTGCCAGCAGCCGAACCGGGACTAGCGGACAAGAGACCCAGTACTTC. The rearrangement links TRBV3-1 to TRBJ2-5, with 11 positions matching TRBD2. V dropped 4 bases and J dropped 2; count of bases not matched to a gene: 6. CDR3 length: 16 residues. Germline CDR1 reads LGHDT; CDR2 reads YNNKEL (reference sequence).

The count of this clonotype is one. This chain connects TRBV7-3 to TRBJ1-2, with 7 bases aligning to TRBD1. The V gene's germline CDR1 is SGHTA and CDR2 FQGTGA. This CDR3 has 15 residues. V gave up 5 bases and J gave up 4 bases; unmatched junction bases: 10. The CDR3: CASSLRGQVPYGYTF. CDR3 bases: TGTGCCAGCAGCCTAAGGGGGCAGGTTCCCTATGGCTACACCTTC.

This clonotype was found a few times. This chain connects TRBV10-3 to TRBJ2-5, with 8 bases that match TRBD1. The end of the DNA fits TRBJ2-7 better, so the J call may be wrong. The CDR3 is made up of 16 amino acids. CDR1 and CDR2 from the germline V gene are ENHRY and SYGVKD. The CDR3 reads CAISESPGGTGNEQYF. The CDR3, as DNA: TGTGCCATCAGTGAGTCCCCAGGGGGCACAGGGAACGAGCAGTACTTC.

This clonotype was seen a single time. V is TRBV5-1 and J is TRBJ2-5, with TRBD1 matching over 9 bases. The J segment lost 11 bases and the V segment lost 6 bases, leaving 14 bases of the junction unmatched. The CDR3 consists of 14 residues. The V gene's germline CDR1 is SGHRS and CDR2 YFSETQ. The CDR3 spells CASNPGQGMGLQYF. CDR3 nucleotides: TGCGCCAGCAACCCGGGACAGGGCATGGGATTGCAGTACTTC.

This chain uses TRBV7-9 with TRBJ2-5; 8 bases are a match to TRBD1. The J call may be faulty, since TRBJ2-7 better matches the DNA end. CDR3 length: 14 residues. Germline V gene sequence: CDR1 SEHNR, CDR2 FQNEAQ (reference sequence). This CDR3 is CASSVRTGQYEQYF. The CDR3, as DNA: TGTGCCAGCAGCGTACGGACAGGGCAATACGAGCAGTACTTC.

V and J are TRBV7-2 and TRBJ1-2; TRBD1 matches 11 bases. J was trimmed by 8 bases and V by 7 bases; bases with no gene match: 6. CDR1 is SGHTA, CDR2 FQGNSA, per germline. There are 13 residues in the CDR3. This CDR3 reads CASKRTGGEGYTF. The CDR3, as DNA: TGTGCCAGCAAGAGGACAGGGGGCGAGGGCTACACCTTC.

This clonotype was observed a handful of times. J is TRBJ1-6 and V is TRBV28, with D possibly matching TRBD1 (6 bases). The V and J ends lost 8 bases and 12 bases respectively, with 17 bases between them. From germline, CDR1 is MDHEN and CDR2 SYDVKM. The CDR3 consists of 13 residues. The CDR3 DNA reads TGTGCCAGCCTACCGCCAGGGGAGAAACCCCTCCACTTT. Its translation is CASLPPGEKPLHF.

This chain connects TRBV12-3 or TRBV12-4 to TRBJ2-1, with D unclear. The ends were cut back, 4 bases at V and 4 bases at J, with 5 bases in the middle. This CDR3 contains 12 residues. CDR3: CASSYRYNEQFF. In DNA, the CDR3 is TGTGCCAGCAGTTACAGATACAATGAGCAGTTCTTC.

This clonotype was counted between two and nine times. The genes are TRBV5-1 and TRBJ2-7; possibly TRBD2 for D (6 bases). The V gene's germline CDR1 is SGHRS and CDR2 YFSETQ. This CDR3 spans 14 amino acids. V gave up 3 bases and J gave up 6 bases, with 16 bases separating them. CDR3 sequence (DNA): TGCGCCAGCAGCTCTGACGCGGGAACAGGCGAGCAGTACTTC. It encodes CASSSDAGTGEQYF.

This chain uses TRBV20-1 with TRBJ2-5; maybe TRBD2 (6 bases). The CDR3 runs 14 residues. Between the trimmed V and J ends, which lost 3 bases and 5 bases, there was a span of 16 bases. The germline gives CDR1 DFQATT, CDR2 SNEGSKA (reference sequence). CDR3 bases: TGCAGTGCTAGGGACCTTCTAGCGCTGGAGACCCAGTACTTC. Amino acids: CSARDLLALETQYF.

This clonotype was counted a few times. The V call is TRBV5-6, the J call TRBJ2-5, with TRBD2 matching over 9 bases. CDR3 size: 15 residues. V lost 0 bases to trimming and J lost 11 bases; unmatched junction nucleotides: 11. CDR1 is SGHDT, CDR2 YYEEEE, per germline. CDR3 region: CASSLAGSGSVDQYF. For the CDR3, the DNA is TGTGCCAGCAGCTTGGCAGGTAGCGGGAGTGTCGATCAGTACTTC.